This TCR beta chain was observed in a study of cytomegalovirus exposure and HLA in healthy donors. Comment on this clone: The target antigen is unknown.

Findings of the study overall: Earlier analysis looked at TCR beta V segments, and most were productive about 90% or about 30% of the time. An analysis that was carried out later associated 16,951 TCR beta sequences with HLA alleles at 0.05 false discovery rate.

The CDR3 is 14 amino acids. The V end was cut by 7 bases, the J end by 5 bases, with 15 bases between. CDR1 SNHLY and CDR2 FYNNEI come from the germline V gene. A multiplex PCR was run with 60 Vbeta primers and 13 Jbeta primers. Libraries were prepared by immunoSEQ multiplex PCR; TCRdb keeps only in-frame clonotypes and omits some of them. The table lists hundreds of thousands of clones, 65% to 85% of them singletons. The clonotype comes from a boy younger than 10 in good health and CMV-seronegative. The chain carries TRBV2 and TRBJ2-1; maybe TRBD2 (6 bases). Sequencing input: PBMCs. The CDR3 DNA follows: TGTGCCAGCAAGGGGCTAGCGTATGACAATGAGCAGTTCTTC. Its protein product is CASKGLAYDNEQFF. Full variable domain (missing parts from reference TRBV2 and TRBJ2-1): EPEVTQTPSHQVTQMGQEVILRCVPISNHLYFYWYRQILGQKVEFLVSFYNNEISEKSEIFDDQFSVERPDGSNFTLKIRSTKLEDSAMYFCASKGLAYDNEQFFGPGTRLTVL.